The 22 T cell receptor beta chains presented below share a single source sample, sequenced in a study of cytomegalovirus exposure and HLA in healthy donors. PCR primers comprised 60 Vbeta and 13 Jbeta primers. Sequencing was performed with immunoSEQ multiplex PCR; in TCRdb, only in-frame clones are kept and a portion is missing. This sample has about 140,000 clones, with about 66% found just once. Sequencing used PBMCs. These receptors were taken from a male donor in good health and CMV-seronegative.

The gene calls are TRBV19 and TRBJ2-2; D possibly corresponds to TRBD1 (5 bases). The CDR3 runs 15 residues. Trimming removed 3 bases from V and 6 bases from J, with 14 bases in between. Germline CDR1 reads LNHDA; CDR2 reads SQIVND (reference sequence). The CDR3, as DNA: TGTGCCAGTAGTATGGTGGCAGGGCAGCCCGGGGAGCTGTTTTTT. Translation gives CASSMVAGQPGELFF.

This clone was detected a few times. The chain joins TRBV18 to TRBJ2-6; D possibly corresponds to TRBD2 (5 bases). V was clipped by 3 bases and J by 2 bases, with 14 bases between them. Germline-derived CDR1 and CDR2 are KGHSH and LQKENI. CDR3 length: 17 residues. In nucleotides, the CDR3 is TGTGCCAGCTCACCGTCCGTTCCCGGGGCTGGGGCCAACGTCCTGACTTTC. Amino acid sequence: CASSPSVPGAGANVLTF.

The chain couples TRBV5-6 to TRBJ2-4; TRBD2 agrees at 9 bases. CDR3 length equals 15 residues. Germline CDR1 is SGHDT and CDR2 is YYEEEE. V was pared by 1 base and J by 6 bases, with 5 bases of the junction left unmatched. This CDR3 is CASSLYVAGANIQYF. In DNA form, the CDR3 reads TGTGCCAGCAGCTTGTATGTAGCGGGGGCAAACATTCAGTACTTC.

CDR3 residues: CSVENRGTGGYTF. CDR3 DNA: TGCAGCGTTGAAAACAGGGGGACCGGTGGCTACACCTTC. The rearrangement joins TRBV29-1 to TRBJ1-2; TRBD1 matches 8 bases. Germline V gene sequence: CDR1 SQVTM, CDR2 ANQGSEA. V lost 2 bases to trimming and J lost 7 bases; unmatched junction nucleotides: 6. This CDR3 comprises 13 residues.

Here the CDR3 reads CASSLGAGASNQPQHF. CDR3 bases: TGTGCCAGCAGCTTGGGGGCAGGGGCTAGCAATCAGCCCCAGCATTTT. The chain is built from TRBV5-6 and TRBJ1-5; D may be TRBD1 (6 bases). The CDR3 runs to 16 residues. Germline V CDR1 and CDR2: SGHDT, YYEEEE. Trimming took off 0 bases at V and 0 bases at J, with 10 bases between the two ends. Supplemented by reference TRBV5-6 and TRBJ1-5, the full variable domain reads DAGVTQSPTHLIKTRGQQVTLRCSPKSGHDTVSWYQQALGQGPQFIFQYYEEEERQRGNFPDRFSGHQFPNYSSELNVNALLLGDSALYLCASSLGAGASNQPQHFGDGTRLSIL.

This clone was seen more than once but under ten times. The chain links TRBV4-1 to TRBJ2-7; 9 nucleotides line up with TRBD2. The CDR3 sequence is 15 residues long. With V trimmed by 4 bases and J by 6 bases, 10 bases remained unmatched. Looked up from germline, CDR1 is MGHRA and CDR2 is YSYEKL. The CDR3 region has the DNA TGCGCCAGCAGCCTACTCGGGACTAGCCGTACCGAGCAGTACTTC. Protein sequence: CASSLLGTSRTEQYF.

This clone has only a few counts. The chain has TRBV2 and TRBJ1-4; tentative D call: TRBD1 (5 bases). The CDR3 is 15 amino acids. V was trimmed by 6 bases and J by 8 bases, leaving 19 bases between them. Germline V gene sequence: CDR1 SNHLY, CDR2 FYNNEI. The CDR3 region is CASSQNQGLPEKLFF. In DNA form, the CDR3 reads TGTGCCAGCAGCCAGAACCAGGGCCTCCCGGAAAAACTGTTTTTT.

The DNA for the CDR3 is TGTGCCAGCTCACCCTGCCCGACAGGGGCCTGTAATCAGCCCCAGCATTTT. Protein product: CASSPCPTGACNQPQHF. V and J are TRBV18 and TRBJ1-5; 8 bases match TRBD1. CDR3 size: 17 residues. V lost 3 bases to trimming and J lost 4 bases; unmatched junction nucleotides: 11. Germline V lookup: CDR1 KGHSH, CDR2 LQKENI.

This clone occurred once. The chain is built from TRBV4-3 and TRBJ2-7; TRBD1 is a possible D gene (5 bases). Germline V gives CDR1 LGHNA, CDR2 YSLEER. Trimming stripped 0 bases from V and 2 bases from J, with 11 bases between. The CDR3 is 15 residues long. In nucleotides, the CDR3 is TGCGCCAGCAGCCAAGATAGGGGCGGTCCCTACGAGCAGTACTTC. This codes for CASSQDRGGPYEQYF.

This clone occurred once. V usage is TRBV7-2 and J usage is TRBJ2-3; no clear D gene. V was pared by 7 bases and J by 4 bases, with 27 bases between. The CDR3 spans 18 residues. Germline CDR1 SGHTA, CDR2 FQGNSA. Written as DNA, the CDR3 is TGTGCCAGCACCCTCCACCTGGAAGGTAGATGGGCCTCAGATACGCAGTATTTT. Residues: CASTLHLEGRWASDTQYF.

The V call is TRBV7-2, the J call TRBJ2-7; D is possibly TRBD1 (6 bases). The V and J ends lost 1 base and 3 bases respectively, with 13 bases between them. Germline V gives CDR1 SGHTA, CDR2 FQGNSA. This CDR3 is built from 15 residues. As DNA, the CDR3 is TGTGCCAGCAGCTTAGAGCAGGGGAGTAGCTACGAGCAGTACTTC. This sequence encodes CASSLEQGSSYEQYF. Based on the CDR3 plus reference TRBV7-2 and TRBJ2-7, the full variable domain is GAGVSQSPSNKVTEKGKDVELRCDPISGHTALYWYRQSLGQGLEFLIYFQGNSAPDKSGLPSDRFSAERTGGSVSTLTIQRTQQEDSAVYLCASSLEQGSSYEQYFGPGTRLTVT.

The chain uses TRBV25-1 and TRBJ2-3, with a weak D call TRBD2 (6 bases). Germline V lookup: CDR1 MGHDK, CDR2 SYGVNS. The CDR3 spans 15 residues. Between the trimmed V and J ends, which lost 2 bases and 3 bases, there was a span of 12 bases. The CDR3 nucleotides read TGTGCCAGCAGTGAAATTGGACGGGGGACAGATACGCAGTATTTT. It specifies CASSEIGRGTDTQYF. The whole variable domain, remainder taken from reference TRBV25-1 and TRBJ2-3, is EADIYQTPRYLVIGTGKKITLECSQTMGHDKMYWYQQDPGMELHLIHYSYGVNSTEKGDLSSESTVSRIRTEHFPLTLESARPSHTSQYLCASSEIGRGTDTQYFGPGTRLTVL.

This clone has a single count. The chain uses TRBV15 and TRBJ1-2, with D maybe TRBD1 (6 bases). Looked up from germline, CDR1 is LNHNV and CDR2 is YYDKDF (reference sequence). V was cut by 5 bases and J by 6 bases, with 28 bases left in between. This CDR3 is built from 18 residues. CDR3 sequence (DNA): TGTGCCACCAGCCCAACCCCCCAGGCAGGGGCTTCAAGGAATGGCTACACCTTC. Translation gives CATSPTPQAGASRNGYTF.

This clone was found a few times. The rearrangement links TRBV28 to TRBJ1-1; D is unclear. Per the germline V gene, CDR1 is MDHEN and CDR2 is SYDVKM. V was shortened by 3 bases and J by 0 bases, with 5 bases between the two germline ends. The CDR3 is made up of 13 amino acids. The DNA for the CDR3 is TGTGCCAGCAGTTTTATAATGAACACTGAAGCTTTCTTT. Its translation is CASSFIMNTEAFF.

The V gene is TRBV5-6, the J gene TRBJ2-5; 7 bases agree with TRBD2. The DNA end is a closer match to TRBJ2-7, so the J assignment may be wrong. Germline CDR1 and CDR2: SGHDT and YYEEEE. The length of the CDR3 is 13 residues. The CDR3 bases are TGTGCCAGCACCCCGGGACTAAACTACGAGCAGTACTTC. Protein: CASTPGLNYEQYF.

This clone occurred a few times. V and J are TRBV19 and TRBJ1-5; 7 bases align to TRBD1. Germline CDR1 LNHDA, CDR2 SQIVND (reference sequence). The CDR3 length is 15 residues. Trimming took 1 base from V and 4 from J; bases not matched to a gene: 4. The CDR3: CASSIVGQENQPQHF. The CDR3 region has the DNA TGTGCCAGTAGTATAGTCGGACAGGAGAATCAGCCCCAGCATTTT.

In this sample, this clone turned up a few times. The chain carries TRBV13 and TRBJ2-1; 10 bases align to TRBD2. With V trimmed by 2 bases and J by 7 bases, 14 bases remained unmatched. Looked up from germline, CDR1 is PRHDT and CDR2 is FYEKMQ (reference sequence). The CDR3 is 18 amino acids. Here the CDR3 reads CASSLYTLTSGVHNEQFF. CDR3 DNA sequence: TGTGCCAGCAGCTTATACACATTAACTAGCGGGGTACATAATGAGCAGTTCTTC. Drawing the rest from reference TRBV13 and TRBJ2-1, the complete variable domain is AAGVIQSPRHLIKEKRETATLKCYPIPRHDTVYWYQQGPGQDPQFLISFYEKMQSDKGSIPDRFSAQQFSDYHSELNMSSLELGDSALYFCASSLYTLTSGVHNEQFFGPGTRLTVL.

V usage is TRBV2 and J usage is TRBJ2-1; 9 bases are a match to TRBD2. Trimming at V came to 0 bases and at J to 5 bases, leaving 8 bases not matched to a gene. The CDR3 spans 17 residues. Per germline, CDR1 SNHLY and CDR2 FYNNEI. Here the CDR3 reads CASSEAKGLAGNNEQFF. CDR3 sequence (DNA): TGTGCCAGCAGTGAAGCTAAGGGTCTAGCGGGGAACAATGAGCAGTTCTTC.

This CDR3 is CASSRSLAGYDEQYF. In DNA, the CDR3 is TGTGCCAGCAGCCGCTCACTAGCGGGGTATGACGAGCAGTACTTC. The V and J genes are TRBV7-2 and TRBJ2-7, with 10 positions matching TRBD2. The V segment lost 5 bases and the J segment 5 bases; nucleotides outside the gene matches: 9. The CDR3 runs to 15 residues. The germline V gene encodes CDR1 SGHTA and CDR2 FQGNSA.

The J gene is TRBJ1-5, the V gene TRBV18, with D uncertain. In germline, CDR1 is KGHSH, CDR2 LQKENI. Trimming removed 1 base at V and 7 bases at J, with 14 bases between. The CDR3 length is 15 residues. The CDR3 DNA sequence: TGTGCCAGCTCACCACAGGCGGATACTCGGCAGCCCCAGCATTTT. It encodes CASSPQADTRQPQHF.

This clone was counted between two and nine times. The V and J genes are TRBV5-4 and TRBJ1-1, with D possibly matching TRBD1 (5 bases). The germline V and J ends were trimmed by 4 bases and 4 bases, with 14 bases remaining between them. Per germline, CDR1 SGHNT and CDR2 YYREEE (reference sequence). CDR3 length equals 14 residues. CDR3 amino acids: CASSPGGRATEAFF. The CDR3 DNA follows: TGTGCCAGCAGCCCGGGCGGCAGGGCCACTGAAGCTTTCTTT.

There are a few counts of this clone. The chain employs TRBV18 and TRBJ1-1, with D unclear. Germline V CDR1 and CDR2: KGHSH, LQKENI. V was shortened by 3 bases and J by 7 bases, with 12 bases between the two germline ends. This CDR3 comprises 13 residues. The chain's CDR3 is CASSPDQSSEAFF. The CDR3 DNA reads as TGTGCCAGCTCACCCGATCAAAGTAGTGAAGCTTTCTTT.